These T cell receptor beta chains were read from a single sample in a study of cytomegalovirus exposure and HLA in healthy donors. Clones were read by immunoSEQ multiplex PCR, and TCRdb kept only the in-frame ones, dropping some. Of roughly 100,000 clones detected, under 80% appear once; the ten largest clones hold 7.5% to 10%. Sequenced material: PBMCs. All receptors derive from a woman aged 40 to 50 in good health and CMV-seropositive. CDR3s include the opening cysteine and the closing phenylalanine or tryptophan. D genes are given only for firm matches. Some rows mark clone size as missing; the rest say once, few, many or name a class of expanded clone.

CDR3 DNA: TGTGCTAGTGGTTTGGGGCCGGGGACAGTAGCTTTCTTT
CDR3 protein: CASGLGPGTVAFF
D gene: TRBD1
J gene: TRBJ1-1
V gene: TRBV12-5
CDR3 length: 13
clone size: few

CDR3 DNA: TGTGCCAGCAGCTTAGCGGGACAGGGGGGAAGCGAGCAGTACTTC
CDR3 protein: CASSLAGQGGSEQYF
D gene: TRBD1
J gene: TRBJ2-7
V gene: TRBV7-9
CDR3 length: 15
clone size: once

CDR3 DNA: TGTGCCAGCAGGCCCAGGGGGAAAGGTCAGCCCCAGCATTTT
CDR3 protein: CASRPRGKGQPQHF
D gene: TRBD1
J gene: TRBJ1-5
V gene: TRBV28
CDR3 length: 14
clone size: -

CDR3 DNA: TGTGCCAGCAGCCAAGACGGCGGTAGCTACAATGAGCAGTTCTTC
CDR3 protein: CASSQDGGSYNEQFF
D gene: -
J gene: TRBJ2-1
V gene: TRBV4-2
CDR3 length: 15
clone size: few

CDR3 DNA: TGCGCCAGCAGTGCGGGGGCGGAACAAGGCTACACCTTC
CDR3 protein: CASSAGAEQGYTF
D gene: -
J gene: TRBJ1-2
V gene: TRBV5-1
CDR3 length: 13
clone size: -

CDR3 DNA: TGTGCCAGCAGCTCAATCGGACACACGGAAAAACTGTTTTTT
CDR3 protein: CASSSIGHTEKLFF
D gene: -
J gene: TRBJ1-4
V gene: TRBV5-6
CDR3 length: 14
clone size: -

CDR3 DNA: TGTGCCAGCGGAGAGACCGCCCCGCCCCAGCATTTT
CDR3 protein: CASGETAPPQHF
D gene: -
J gene: TRBJ1-5
V gene: TRBV2
CDR3 length: 12
clone size: -

CDR3 DNA: TGCGCCAGCAGCTTGGATGGCAGGGGGAGCCCCTATGGTTCACCCCTCCACTTT
CDR3 protein: CASSLDGRGSPYGSPLHF
D gene: TRBD1
J gene: TRBJ1-6
V gene: TRBV5-1
CDR3 length: 18
clone size: -

CDR3 DNA: TGTGCCAGCAGTAATAACAGGAACACTGAAGCTTTCTTT
CDR3 protein: CASSNNRNTEAFF
D gene: -
J gene: TRBJ1-1
V gene: TRBV6-4
CDR3 length: 13
clone size: -

CDR3 DNA: TGTGCCAGCAGCTTGAACCCCGCGGGGGAGACCCAGTACTTC
CDR3 protein: CASSLNPAGETQYF
D gene: -
J gene: TRBJ2-5
V gene: TRBV7-2
CDR3 length: 14
clone size: once

CDR3 DNA: TGTGCCAGCAGTCCCCCCCACCCCGGGATAAGTTATGGCTACACCTTC
CDR3 protein: CASSPPHPGISYGYTF
D gene: -
J gene: TRBJ1-2
V gene: TRBV27
CDR3 length: 16
clone size: -

CDR3 DNA: TGTGCCAGCAGCTTGGAGGACAGGGGGCTACGGGCTTTCTTT
CDR3 protein: CASSLEDRGLRAFF
D gene: TRBD1
J gene: TRBJ1-1
V gene: TRBV5-4
CDR3 length: 14
clone size: -

CDR3 DNA: TGTGCCTCAGACAGGGGTGGTAATGAGCAGTTCTTC
CDR3 protein: CASDRGGNEQFF
D gene: TRBD1
J gene: TRBJ2-1
V gene: TRBV13
CDR3 length: 12
clone size: -

CDR3 DNA: TGTGCCAGCAATCCTTCATATGGGCAGGGCTGGGAGACCCAGTACTTC
CDR3 protein: CASNPSYGQGWETQYF
D gene: -
J gene: TRBJ2-5
V gene: TRBV28
CDR3 length: 16
clone size: -

CDR3 DNA: TGTGCCAGCAGCACCCGACAGGGGGCCGTGGAGACCCAGTACTTC
CDR3 protein: CASSTRQGAVETQYF
D gene: TRBD1
J gene: TRBJ2-5
V gene: TRBV7-9
CDR3 length: 15
clone size: -

CDR3 DNA: TGTGCCAGCACCAGGGAGGTGTCCTACGAGCAGTACTTC
CDR3 protein: CASTREVSYEQYF
D gene: -
J gene: TRBJ2-7
V gene: TRBV2
CDR3 length: 13
clone size: -

CDR3 DNA: TGTGCCAGCTCACCTGGGACAGGGGGAGAGACCCAGTACTTC
CDR3 protein: CASSPGTGGETQYF
D gene: TRBD1
J gene: TRBJ2-5
V gene: TRBV18
CDR3 length: 14
clone size: once

CDR3 DNA: TGTGCCAGCAGCCACGTAGGGCGACAGGGCACTGAAGCTTTCTTT
CDR3 protein: CASSHVGRQGTEAFF
D gene: TRBD1
J gene: TRBJ1-1
V gene: TRBV13
CDR3 length: 15
clone size: few

CDR3 DNA: TGTGCCACCTCGGACTGGGCGGGGGACATAGCCAAAAACATTCAGTACTTC
CDR3 protein: CATSDWAGDIAKNIQYF
D gene: -
J gene: TRBJ2-4
V gene: TRBV7-9
CDR3 length: 17
clone size: -

CDR3 DNA: TGTGCCACCAGCAGGCCGGACAGGGGGCCTTACGAGCAGTACTTC
CDR3 protein: CATSRPDRGPYEQYF
D gene: TRBD1
J gene: TRBJ2-7
V gene: TRBV15
CDR3 length: 15
clone size: -

CDR3 DNA: TGCAGCGTTGAAGATCCCCCCGGGACAGGGGATACTGAAGCTTTCTTT
CDR3 protein: CSVEDPPGTGDTEAFF
D gene: TRBD1
J gene: TRBJ1-1
V gene: TRBV29-1
CDR3 length: 16
clone size: -

CDR3 DNA: TGTGCCATCGGGGGGTATAGCAATCAGCCCCAGCATTTT
CDR3 protein: CAIGGYSNQPQHF
D gene: -
J gene: TRBJ1-5
V gene: TRBV10-3
CDR3 length: 13
clone size: -